The 17 T cell receptor beta chains reported below all come from one sample, sequenced in a study of neoadjuvant anti-PD-1 for oral cavity cancer (dated by TCRdb to about 2021). The time point label of this sample denotes: after neoadjuvant nivolumab, at surgical resection. Libraries were prepared through the immunoSEQ multiplex PCR assay. TCRdb limited this immuneACCESS table to in-frame rearrangements with V and J called. A share of clones is missing; checked studies link under half to unresolved V genes, and the rest is unexplained. The sample table records tens of thousands of clones; about 26% of these occur just once. About 17% of the sample comes from the top ten. The sample consisted of tumor tissue, taken after nivolumab (anti-PD-1) treatment. The receptors were sampled from a person aged 35-80 years with oral cavity squamous cell carcinoma.

This clone has more than one count but fewer than ten. The CDR3 spells CASTVGGANTEAFF. The CDR3 coding sequence is TGTGCCAGTACCGTGGGGGGAGCGAACACTGAAGCTTTCTTT. The J gene is TRBJ1-1, the V gene TRBV19; perhaps TRBD1 as D (5 bases). V lost 7 bases, J lost 1 base, and 13 bases lay in between. The CDR3 has 14 residues. Germline lookup yields CDR1 LNHDA and CDR2 SQIVND (reference sequence).

Only a few counts were recorded for this clone. The chain has TRBV28 and TRBJ1-1; D is perhaps TRBD1 (5 bases). The V end lost 3 bases, the J end lost 4 bases, and 12 bases lay between the germline ends. CDR1 and CDR2 from the germline V gene are MDHEN and SYDVKM. The CDR3 spans 14 residues. The CDR3 DNA sequence: TGTGCCAGCAGTTTGGTGGTGGGGGGCACTGAAGCTTTCTTT. It yields the protein CASSLVVGGTEAFF.

V and J are TRBV2 and TRBJ2-3, with 9 nucleotides matching TRBD1. This CDR3 comprises 17 residues. Trimming took 10 bases from V and 0 from J; bases not matched to a gene: 14. CDR1 and CDR2 (germline): SNHLY, FYNNEI. Here the CDR3 reads CATESPGQGISTDTQYF. As DNA, the CDR3 is TGTGCCACCGAGAGCCCGGGACAGGGAATCAGCACAGATACGCAGTATTTT.

The genes are TRBV4-2 and TRBJ1-6; 7 bases match TRBD1. The CDR3 contains 16 residues. CDR1 and CDR2 (germline): LGHNA, YNFKEQ. Unmatched junction bases numbered 6, after V lost 0 bases and J lost 7 bases. This chain's CDR3 is CASSQDPQGLNSPLHF. The CDR3 DNA reads as TGTGCCAGCAGCCAAGATCCACAGGGGCTGAATTCACCCCTCCACTTT.

The chain joins TRBV28 to TRBJ1-1, with D possibly matching TRBD1 (5 bases). The V end lost 3 bases, the J end lost 6 bases, and 11 bases lay between the germline ends. CDR1 and CDR2 (germline): MDHEN, SYDVKM. The CDR3 covers 13 residues. The CDR3 coding sequence is TGTGCCAGCAGTTTCCTTACAGGTCCTGAAGCTTTCTTT. It is translated as CASSFLTGPEAFF.

This clone was counted a few times. This chain links TRBV11-2 with TRBJ2-1; weak D call: TRBD1 (6 bases). V was trimmed by 1 base and J by 0 bases, leaving 10 bases between them. Per the germline V gene, CDR1 is SGHAT and CDR2 is FQNNGV. This CDR3 has 16 amino acids. CDR3 residues: CASSLGQGSSYNEQFF. The CDR3 nucleotides are TGTGCCAGCAGCTTAGGCCAGGGGAGCTCCTACAATGAGCAGTTCTTC. Drawing the rest from reference TRBV11-2 and TRBJ2-1, the complete variable domain is EAGVAQSPRYKIIEKRQSVAFWCNPISGHATLYWYQQILGQGPKLLIQFQNNGVVDDSQLPKDRFSAERLKGVDSTLKIQPAKLEDSAVYLCASSLGQGSSYNEQFFGPGTRLTVL.

This clone showed up just a few times. This chain joins TRBV5-1 and TRBJ1-1; D not resolved. Germline-derived CDR1 and CDR2 are SGHRS and YFSETQ. With 1 base removed from V and 4 bases from J, the gap between germline ends came to 8 bases. This CDR3 has 13 amino acids. The CDR3 DNA reads as TGCGCCAGCAGCTTGTTTATGAGCACTGAAGCTTTCTTT. Protein product: CASSLFMSTEAFF. The full variable domain, with the rest looked up from reference TRBV5-1 and TRBJ1-1, is KAGVTQTPRYLIKTRGQQVTLSCSPISGHRSVSWYQQTPGQGLQFLFEYFSETQRNKGNFPGRFSGRQFSNSRSEMNVSTLELGDSALYLCASSLFMSTEAFFGQGTRLTVV.

This clone was seen a few times. The genes are TRBV5-4 and TRBJ1-1, with 11 bases fitting TRBD1. Per germline, CDR1 SGHNT and CDR2 YYREEE (reference sequence). With V trimmed by 4 bases and J by 1 base, 3 bases remained unmatched. CDR3 length: 15 amino acids. For the CDR3, the DNA is TGTGCCAGCAGCCCGGACAGGGGGCCGAACACTGAAGCTTTCTTT. It yields the protein CASSPDRGPNTEAFF.

The chain employs TRBV9 and TRBJ1-2; maybe TRBD1 (6 bases). CDR3 length equals 14 residues. V gave up 2 bases and J gave up 0 bases, with 8 bases separating them. Germline V gives CDR1 SGDLS, CDR2 YYNGEE. The CDR3 bases are TGTGCCAGCAGCGTGACAGGTTCTAACTATGGCTACACCTTC. This sequence encodes CASSVTGSNYGYTF.

The rearrangement joins TRBV6-5 to TRBJ2-7; possible D gene TRBD1, 6 bases. In germline, CDR1 is MNHEY, CDR2 SVGAGI. The CDR3 is made up of 15 amino acids. Trimming took 0 bases from V and 4 from J, leaving 13 bases between them. CDR3: CASSYSARGVYEQYF. The CDR3 DNA sequence: TGTGCCAGCAGTTACTCGGCCAGGGGAGTATACGAGCAGTACTTC.

The J gene is TRBJ1-6, the V gene TRBV18, with no clear D. CDR3 size: 17 residues. V lost 4 bases and J 7 bases, leaving 20 bases between the germline ends. From germline, CDR1 is KGHSH and CDR2 LQKENI. CDR3 in DNA: TGTGCCAGCTCACTGGCGCAATTCCGGGTCCCCAATTCACCCCTCCACTTT. Residues: CASSLAQFRVPNSPLHF.

The CDR3 DNA sequence: TGTGCCAGCAGCCCACAAGCAGGACAGACAGATACGCAGTATTTT. Its protein is CASSPQAGQTDTQYF. The chain joins TRBV9 to TRBJ2-3; perhaps TRBD1 as D (6 bases). The V gene's germline CDR1 is SGDLS and CDR2 YYNGEE. This CDR3 contains 15 residues. Trimming stripped 4 bases from V and 3 bases from J, with 15 bases between.

This chain connects TRBV4-1 to TRBJ2-7; D unclear. The CDR3 length is 16 residues. Germline loops: CDR1 MGHRA, CDR2 YSYEKL. The V end lost 1 base, the J end lost 0 bases, and 13 bases lay between the germline ends. CDR3 amino acids: CASSQAGIGISYEQYF. As DNA, the CDR3 is TGCGCCAGCAGCCAAGCTGGGATAGGTATCTCCTACGAGCAGTACTTC.

This clone occurred once. V gene TRBV29-1 combines with J gene TRBJ1-2; D might be TRBD1 (5 bases). This CDR3 region has 16 residues. The V gene's germline CDR1 is SQVTM and CDR2 ANQGSEA. The CDR3 here is CITKDTGNGDYYGYTF. The CDR3 region has the DNA TGCATCACCAAGGACACGGGGAACGGGGACTACTATGGCTACACCTTC.

The genes are TRBV20-1 and TRBJ2-1; D gene uncertain. The V end was cut by 2 bases, the J end by 7 bases, with 6 bases between. The CDR3 totals 11 residues. Germline-derived CDR1 and CDR2 are DFQATT and SNEGSKA (reference sequence). The CDR3 sequence is CSARFGNEQFF. The CDR3 coding sequence is TGCAGTGCTAGATTTGGGAATGAGCAGTTCTTC.

This clone appeared a few times. The chain has TRBV9 and TRBJ1-2; D remains ambiguous. Trimming pared 4 bases from V and 1 base from J, leaving 5 bases between. Germline values: CDR1 SGDLS, CDR2 YYNGEE. There are 12 residues in the CDR3. The CDR3 spells CASSLSNYGYTF. CDR3 coding DNA: TGTGCCAGCAGCCTGAGTAACTATGGCTACACCTTC.

A few counts support this clone. The chain employs TRBV6-5 and TRBJ1-3, with D possibly being TRBD1 (6 bases). The CDR3 totals 16 residues. Trimming removed 0 bases at V and 4 bases at J, with 13 bases between. The germline CDR1 and CDR2 sequences are MNHEY and SVGAGI. CDR3 in DNA: TGTGCCAGCAGTTACTCAAGACAGGATCCCGGAAACACCATATATTTT. As protein: CASSYSRQDPGNTIYF.